These 16 T cell receptor beta chains originate from one sample sequenced in a study of CD8+ T cells in alopecia areata. Once RNA had been extracted, it was reverse transcribed into cDNA to act as the sequencing template. Produced via immunoSEQ multiplex PCR; TCRdb's table is partial and in-frame only. The table lists 200,000 to 250,000 clones, 50% to 75% of them singletons. Sample treatment: oral pan-JAK inhibitor, 5-10 mg twice daily. The specimen was CD4+ T cells sorted from blood, collected at week 4, from a patient treated with tofacitinib. The source of these receptors is a human donor with alopecia areata.

The chain employs TRBV18 and TRBJ1-1; D unresolved. This CDR3 is 14 amino acids long. Per germline, CDR1 KGHSH and CDR2 LQKENI. The V end was cut by 6 bases, the J end by 2 bases, with 13 bases between. The CDR3 reads CASSPDAGNTEAFF. CDR3 in DNA: TGTGCCAGCTCCCCTGATGCTGGAAACACTGAAGCTTTCTTT.

V is TRBV2 and J is TRBJ1-2; TRBD1 might be the D (5 bases). The CDR3 sequence is 14 residues long. Germline V gene lookup returns CDR1 SNHLY and CDR2 FYNNEI. V lost 4 bases, J lost 8 bases, and 17 bases lay in between. The CDR3 sequence: CASSARMGEDGYTF. The CDR3 DNA sequence: TGTGCCAGCAGTGCTAGGATGGGGGAGGACGGCTACACCTTC.

The chain recombines TRBV29-1 with TRBJ1-2, with a tentative D call TRBD1 (6 bases). The CDR3 runs to 12 residues. Trimming left V 5 bases short and J 8 bases short, with 15 bases between. Per the germline V gene, CDR1 is SQVTM and CDR2 is ANQGSEA. CDR3 sequence: CSVSRYREGYTF. The CDR3 coding sequence is TGCAGCGTTTCGCGATACAGGGAGGGCTACACCTTC.

This rearrangement joins TRBV27 to TRBJ1-1, with D perhaps matching TRBD1 (6 bases). V dropped 9 bases and J dropped 1 base, with 9 bases sitting between them. The CDR3 has 12 amino acids. In germline, CDR1 is MNHEY, CDR2 SMNVEV (reference sequence). The CDR3 loop is CASRTANTEAFF. The CDR3 DNA sequence: TGTGCCAGTCGGACAGCGAACACTGAAGCTTTCTTT.

The count of this clone is one. This chain joins TRBV4-2 and TRBJ2-3; 8 bases fit TRBD1. CDR3 length: 15 amino acids. With 4 bases clipped from V and 1 base from J, the junction kept 4 bases outside the gene matches. Germline V gene data show CDR1 as LGHNA and CDR2 as YNFKEQ. The CDR3 DNA is TGTGCCAGCAGCCGTGGACAGGGAGGCACAGATACGCAGTATTTT. Translated, it gives CASSRGQGGTDTQYF.

The V call is TRBV18, the J call TRBJ2-7; 8 nucleotides agree with TRBD1. V shed 3 bases and J 2 bases; nucleotides not matched to a gene: 9. Germline V gene data show CDR1 as KGHSH and CDR2 as LQKENI. The CDR3 totals 16 residues. This CDR3 reads CASSPPGQDITYEQYF. The CDR3 DNA follows: TGTGCCAGCTCACCGCCGGGACAGGATATAACCTACGAGCAGTACTTC.

The CDR3, as DNA: TGTGCCAGCAGGCGGCGGACAGTAAGGGACACTGAAGCTTTCTTT. Its translation is CASRRRTVRDTEAFF. The J gene is TRBJ1-1, the V gene TRBV5-5; weak D call: TRBD1 (6 bases). There are 15 residues in the CDR3. Germline V gene data show CDR1 as SGHKS and CDR2 as YYEKEE (reference sequence). V was pared by 5 bases and J by 3 bases, with 17 bases between.

The V and J genes are TRBV30 and TRBJ1-1; no clear D. Trimming removed 2 bases at V and 7 bases at J, with 11 bases between. CDR1 GTSNPN and CDR2 SVGIG come from the germline V gene (reference sequence). The length of the CDR3 is 12 residues. CDR3 sequence (DNA): TGTGCCTGGAGTCTCAATCTCGGTGAAGCTTTCTTT. This translates into CAWSLNLGEAFF.

The chain combines TRBV7-2 with TRBJ1-1; D remains ambiguous. Trimming shortened V by 5 bases and J by 9 bases, and 13 bases separated the two germline ends. This CDR3 region has 12 residues. Looked up from germline, CDR1 is SGHTA and CDR2 is FQGNSA. The CDR3 bases are TGTGCCAGCAGCCCTAACAGTAACCAAGCTTTCTTT. It is translated as CASSPNSNQAFF.

The CDR3 bases are TGCAGCGTTGCCGGGACAGGTGAAGCTTTCTTT. Translating it yields CSVAGTGEAFF. The chain uses TRBV29-1 and TRBJ1-1; 8 positions agree with TRBD1. The junction had 2 bases not matched to a gene; V was cut back by 4 bases and J by 7 bases. The CDR3 spans 11 residues. Per germline, CDR1 SQVTM and CDR2 ANQGSEA.

This clone was detected a few times. This sequence joins TRBV28 and TRBJ2-7; 8 bases are shared with TRBD2. V lost 7 bases to trimming and J lost 3 bases; unmatched junction nucleotides: 14. The CDR3 is 16 residues long. Germline V CDR1 and CDR2: MDHEN, SYDVKM. In DNA form, the CDR3 reads TGTGCCAGCAACCTCGGCGGGGGGATGGGGTTCTACGAGCAGTACTTC. Its protein product is CASNLGGGMGFYEQYF.

In nucleotides, the CDR3 is TGTGCTCCCCAAGGCCAGGGGGGGCGCACCGGGGAGCTGTTTTTT. The encoded protein is CAPQGQGGRTGELFF. The J gene is TRBJ2-2, the V gene TRBV7-9; D might be TRBD1 or TRBD2, each matching 7 bases. The CDR3 covers 15 residues. Germline V gives CDR1 SEHNR, CDR2 FQNEAQ (reference sequence).

A remark on this clone: The junction does not match germline at one end; this may be a read error. This sequence joins TRBV11-2 and TRBJ1-5; possibly TRBD1 for D (5 bases). CDR1 and CDR2 (germline): SGHAT, FQNNGV. The length of the CDR3 is 15 residues. Written as DNA, the CDR3 is TGTGCCAGCAGCTTAGAAGGGCAGGGCAAGCAGCCCCAGCATTTT. It specifies CASSLEGQGKQPQHF. Together with reference TRBV11-2 and TRBJ1-5, the CDR3 gives the full variable domain: EAGVAQSPRYKIIEKRQSVAFWCNPISGHATLYWYQQILGQGPKLLIQFQNNGVVDDSQLPKDRFSAERLKGVDSTLKIQPAKLEDSAVYLCASSLEGQGKQPQHFGDGTRLSIL.

The chain joins TRBV29-1 to TRBJ1-5; D might be TRBD1 (5 bases). The CDR3 covers 13 residues. Germline lookup yields CDR1 SQVTM and CDR2 ANQGSEA. Trimming removed 5 bases from V and 2 bases from J, with 10 bases in between. The CDR3 region has the DNA TGCAGCGTTTGGGACGGAGGCAATCAGCCCCAGCATTTT. This encodes CSVWDGGNQPQHF.

The chain has TRBV5-4 and TRBJ1-1; 10 positions agree with TRBD1. Germline assignment: CDR1 SGHNT and CDR2 YYREEE (reference sequence). J lost 7 bases, V lost 2 bases, and 5 bases had no gene match. The CDR3 sequence is 14 residues long. In DNA form, the CDR3 reads TGTGCCAGCAGCTTTGACAGGGGGCTTGGTGAAGCTTTCTTT. Translation gives CASSFDRGLGEAFF.

The rearrangement joins TRBV27 to TRBJ2-4; 9 bases align to TRBD1. This CDR3 is built from 15 residues. Trimming took 7 bases from V and 8 from J; bases not matched to a gene: 12. Germline CDR1 is MNHEY and CDR2 is SMNVEV (reference sequence). DNA for the CDR3: TGTGCCAGCACAACGAGGACAGGGGCGAGCCACATTCAGTACTTC. Translating it yields CASTTRTGASHIQYF.